Shown below are 24 T cell receptor beta chains from a single sample sequenced in a study of shared clonotypes between healthy human individuals. The method was immunoSEQ multiplex PCR; TCRdb's version includes in-frame clones alone and lacks a portion of them. The sample holds around 550,000 clones, 95% seen once. Naive-designated CD8 cells lacked CD45RO, were positively enriched for CCR7, and omitted terminally differentiated effector memory CD45RA+ cells. Input material: naive CD8+ T cells sorted from blood. Every receptor here comes from a woman younger than 45 in good health.

This chain joins TRBV19 and TRBJ1-2; TRBD1 might be the D (5 bases). Germline V CDR1 and CDR2: LNHDA, SQIVND (reference sequence). V was shortened by 5 bases and J by 4 bases, with 17 bases between the two germline ends. CDR3 length: 15 amino acids. CDR3 in amino acids: CASSYQRGISYGYTF. The DNA for the CDR3 is TGTGCCAGTAGTTATCAGCGGGGGATAAGCTATGGCTACACCTTC.

The V and J genes are TRBV30 and TRBJ1-2; no definite D call. The CDR3 extends over 12 amino acids. V gave up 2 bases and J gave up 7 bases, with 11 bases separating them. CDR1 and CDR2 from the germline V gene are GTSNPN and SVGIG (reference sequence). The CDR3 DNA sequence: TGTGCCTGGAGTCGGGCAGGACGTGGCTACACCTTC. Protein sequence: CAWSRAGRGYTF. Variable domain in full (rest from reference TRBV30 and TRBJ1-2): SQTIHQWPATLVQPVGSPLSLECTVEGTSNPNLYWYRQAAGRGLQLLFYSVGIGQISSEVPQNLSASRPQDRQFILSSKKLLLSDSGFYLCAWSRAGRGYTFGSGTRLTVV.

The genes are TRBV13 and TRBJ2-4; D call uncertain. CDR1 PRHDT and CDR2 FYEKMQ come from the germline V gene (reference sequence). CDR3 length: 17 amino acids. Trimming pared 0 bases from V and 2 bases from J, leaving 14 bases between. The CDR3 DNA reads as TGTGCCAGCAGCTTAGGGGTTGGGCGGTTGCCCAAAAACATTCAGTACTTC. Its translation: CASSLGVGRLPKNIQYF.

The chain combines TRBV5-6 with TRBJ2-7; D possibly corresponds to TRBD2 (5 bases). The V end was cut by 0 bases, the J end by 3 bases, with 10 bases between. The germline V gene has CDR1 SGHDT and CDR2 YYEEEE. The CDR3 has 14 residues. CDR3 amino acids: CASSLGNRGYEQYF. CDR3 sequence (DNA): TGTGCCAGCAGCTTGGGCAACCGGGGCTACGAGCAGTACTTC.

This chain uses TRBV13 with TRBJ2-7; D remains unclear. V was cut by 4 bases and J by 4 bases, with 5 bases left in between. This CDR3 comprises 11 residues. Germline V gene data show CDR1 as PRHDT and CDR2 as FYEKMQ (reference sequence). The CDR3 DNA is TGTGCCAGCAGCTCGAATTACGAGCAGTACTTC. This sequence encodes CASSSNYEQYF.

V usage is TRBV29-1 and J usage is TRBJ2-7; D gene uncertain. This CDR3 has 12 residues. V shed 4 bases and J shed 0 bases, with 7 bases lying between them. CDR1 and CDR2 (germline): SQVTM, ANQGSEA. CDR3 in amino acids: CSVGPNSYEQYF. CDR3 nucleotide sequence: TGCAGCGTTGGACCGAACTCCTACGAGCAGTACTTC.

The V and J genes are TRBV13 and TRBJ1-2; weak D call: TRBD1 (5 bases). The germline V and J ends were trimmed by 0 bases and 8 bases, with 16 bases remaining between them. This CDR3 spans 15 amino acids. CDR1 and CDR2 from the germline V gene are PRHDT and FYEKMQ (reference sequence). The CDR3 protein is CASSLGGDSWDGYTF. CDR3 DNA sequence: TGTGCCAGCAGCTTAGGAGGGGACTCCTGGGACGGCTACACCTTC. Drawing the rest from reference TRBV13 and TRBJ1-2, the complete variable domain is AAGVIQSPRHLIKEKRETATLKCYPIPRHDTVYWYQQGPGQDPQFLISFYEKMQSDKGSIPDRFSAQQFSDYHSELNMSSLELGDSALYFCASSLGGDSWDGYTFGSGTRLTVV.

This chain links TRBV4-1 with TRBJ2-7; TRBD1 or TRBD2 may be the D gene (5 bases each). Looked up from germline, CDR1 is MGHRA and CDR2 is YSYEKL. This CDR3 has 14 residues. V was trimmed by 1 base and J by 3 bases, leaving 10 bases between them. The CDR3 region has the DNA TGCGCCAGCAGCCAAGGTCTGGGGGACTACGAGCAGTACTTC. Residues: CASSQGLGDYEQYF.

V and J are TRBV28 and TRBJ2-7, with 9 bases identical to TRBD1. The V and J ends lost 5 bases and 4 bases, in that order; junction bases with no gene match: 21. The CDR3 loop spans 19 amino acids. From germline, CDR1 is MDHEN and CDR2 SYDVKM. Here the CDR3 reads CASSRTGTGTLGSLYEQYF. Here the CDR3 DNA reads TGTGCCAGCAGTCGAACCGGGACAGGGACCCTCGGGAGCCTATACGAGCAGTACTTC.

The genes are TRBV7-6 and TRBJ2-3; no definite D call. Germline CDR1 and CDR2: SGHVS and FNYEAQ. V was cut by 0 bases and J by 4 bases, with 11 bases left in between. This CDR3 spans 15 amino acids. The DNA for the CDR3 is TGTGCCAGCAGCTTAGCGCCGGCTACCGCAGATACGCAGTATTTT. Residues: CASSLAPATADTQYF.

The CDR3 spells CASSHEWDGTVSNYGYTF. The CDR3 DNA sequence: TGTGCCAGCAGCCACGAATGGGACGGGACAGTATCTAACTATGGCTACACCTTC. The chain combines TRBV28 with TRBJ1-2, with 7 bases identical to TRBD1. From germline, CDR1 is MDHEN and CDR2 SYDVKM. The ends lost 6 bases at V and 0 bases at J; junction bases unmatched: 16. This CDR3 contains 18 residues.

The chain recombines TRBV19 with TRBJ2-7, with 8 positions matching TRBD1. In germline, CDR1 is LNHDA, CDR2 SQIVND (reference sequence). The CDR3 covers 13 residues. V was clipped by 8 bases and J by 4 bases; unmatched bases: 7. CDR3 coding DNA: TGTGCCAGTCGGGTTGGACAGGGTTACGAGCAGTACTTC. Translation gives CASRVGQGYEQYF.

The V and J genes are TRBV4-2 and TRBJ2-7; TRBD2 might be the D (5 bases). Germline V gene sequence: CDR1 LGHNA, CDR2 YNFKEQ. The V gene lost 1 base and the J gene lost 4 bases, with 20 bases spanning the gap. The CDR3 has 17 amino acids. DNA for the CDR3: TGTGCCAGCAGCCAAGTAGGATTAGGCGGGCAGAGTTACGAGCAGTACTTC. Its translation: CASSQVGLGGQSYEQYF.

The chain uses TRBV5-1 and TRBJ1-1, with 7 bases that match TRBD1. CDR1 and CDR2 (germline): SGHRS, YFSETQ. The CDR3 length is 19 residues. V lost 7 bases and J lost 2; bases outside the gene matches: 23. CDR3 loop: CASGKLARDSLQRNTEAFF. CDR3 nucleotides: TGCGCCAGCGGCAAACTCGCCCGGGACAGCTTGCAAAGAAACACTGAAGCTTTCTTT.

This chain uses TRBV2 with TRBJ1-2; a possible D gene is TRBD1 (6 bases). There are 14 residues in the CDR3. Germline values: CDR1 SNHLY, CDR2 FYNNEI. V dropped 3 bases and J dropped 3 bases, with 11 bases sitting between them. The CDR3 region is CASSDTQGHYGYTF. CDR3 nucleotides: TGTGCCAGCAGTGATACACAGGGCCACTATGGCTACACCTTC.

The chain is built from TRBV5-6 and TRBJ2-5; 9 nucleotides match TRBD2. The CDR3 covers 16 residues. CDR1 and CDR2 (germline): SGHDT, YYEEEE. V shed 6 bases and J 0 bases; nucleotides not matched to a gene: 9. CDR3 nucleotide sequence: TGTGCCAGCACAAACGGGACTAGCAGGAACCAAGAGACCCAGTACTTC. Amino acids: CASTNGTSRNQETQYF.

The gene calls are TRBV27 and TRBJ1-5; perhaps TRBD1 as D (5 bases). V dropped 8 bases and J dropped 4 bases, with 12 bases sitting between them. CDR3 length: 13 residues. Germline V gene data show CDR1 as MNHEY and CDR2 as SMNVEV (reference sequence). CDR3 coding DNA: TGTGCCAGCGGCTGGGAGGGGAATCAGCCCCAGCATTTT. As protein: CASGWEGNQPQHF.

The DNA for the CDR3 is TGCAGCGTTGAGGGCCTACTAGCGGGAGAGTCGTACGAGCAGTACTTC. Protein product: CSVEGLLAGESYEQYF. This sequence joins TRBV29-1 and TRBJ2-7; the match to TRBD2 covers 11 bases. V lost 3 bases and J lost 4; bases outside the gene matches: 11. CDR3 length equals 16 residues. The germline gives CDR1 SQVTM, CDR2 ANQGSEA.

V is TRBV18 and J is TRBJ2-7, with 9 bases identical to TRBD1. The CDR3 runs to 16 residues. V shed 2 bases, J shed 2 bases, and the junction held 7 bases outside the gene matches. In germline, CDR1 is KGHSH, CDR2 LQKENI. The CDR3, as DNA: TGTGCCAGCTCACCAAGACAGGGGGGACTTCCCTACGAGCAGTACTTC. It is translated as CASSPRQGGLPYEQYF.

The V gene is TRBV19, the J gene TRBJ1-3; D unresolved. Trimming stripped 1 base from V and 0 bases from J, with 7 bases between. This CDR3 contains 15 residues. CDR1 and CDR2 from the germline V gene are LNHDA and SQIVND (reference sequence). The CDR3 region has the DNA TGTGCCAGTAGTATAGGATTCATCTCTGGAAACACCATATATTTT. This codes for CASSIGFISGNTIYF.

This clone has just one count. CDR3 nucleotide sequence: TGTGCCAGCAGCCAGGGAGGCGAGGGACGCTACAATGAGCAGTTCTTC. It encodes CASSQGGEGRYNEQFF. The genes are TRBV9 and TRBJ2-1, with D possibly matching TRBD2 (6 bases). V was pared by 4 bases and J by 3 bases, with 17 bases between. Germline values: CDR1 SGDLS, CDR2 YYNGEE. This CDR3 contains 16 residues.

V gene TRBV7-8 combines with J gene TRBJ2-7, with D perhaps TRBD2 (7 bases). CDR1 and CDR2 (germline): SGHVS, FQNEAQ. The CDR3 length is 13 residues. Trimming cost V 1 base and J 5 bases, with 9 bases left between them. Here the CDR3 reads CASSLERDNEQYF. The CDR3 bases are TGTGCCAGCAGCTTAGAGCGGGACAACGAGCAGTACTTC.

The chain uses TRBV5-3 and TRBJ2-1, with 8 bases fitting TRBD1. TRBV5-3 is marked as an open reading frame, function uncertain. CDR3 length: 16 residues. V dropped 2 bases and J dropped 0; count of bases not matched to a gene: 4. CDR3 sequence: CARSLGTGSSYNEQFF. The CDR3 DNA follows: TGTGCCAGAAGCTTAGGGACAGGTAGCTCCTACAATGAGCAGTTCTTC.

This rearrangement joins TRBV19 to TRBJ2-3, with a possible D match to TRBD2 (6 bases). The CDR3 covers 15 residues. V gave up 7 bases and J gave up 0 bases, with 14 bases separating them. In germline, CDR1 is LNHDA, CDR2 SQIVND (reference sequence). This CDR3 reads CASIASGTSTDTQYF. CDR3 bases: TGTGCCAGTATCGCCAGTGGGACTAGCACAGATACGCAGTATTTT. The full variable domain, completed using reference TRBV19 and TRBJ2-3, is DGGITQSPKYLFRKEGQNVTLSCEQNLNHDAMYWYRQDPGQGLRLIYYSQIVNDFQKGDIAEGYSVSREKKESFPLTVTSAQKNPTAFYLCASIASGTSTDTQYFGPGTRLTVL.